The rows below give T cell receptor beta chains drawn from one sample of a study of T cells after yellow fever vaccination. TCRdb independently ran MiXCR on the 5' RACE reads; one entry per CDR3 protein. The table has approximately 550,000 distinct CDR3 sequences, roughly 12% seen once. Sample: PBMCs, taken on the day of the yellow fever booster vaccination. The receptor source for this set is a man aged 30 to 45 who received the YFV17D yellow fever vaccine. Each CDR3 is given with its conserved first and last residue. D genes are given only for firm matches. Clone sizes are given selectively: once, few, many, or a class where the clone is expanded.

abundance,j_gene,v_gene,d_gene,len,CDR3nt,CDR3aa
few,TRBJ2-7,TRBV28,TRBD2,14,TGTGCCAGCTTTCGCGGGAGAGACACCTACGAGCAGTACTTC,CASFRGRDTYEQYF
many,TRBJ2-5,TRBV6-1,.,13,TGTGCCAGCAGTCAAAGGGGGGGAGAGACCCAGTACTTC,CASSQRGGETQYF
.,TRBJ2-1,TRBV5-1,.,16,TGCGCCAGTACGCCGGCCGGGACCTCCGGGGTCGATGAGCAGTTCTTC,CASTPAGTSGVDEQFF
few,TRBJ1-2,TRBV5-1,.,15,TGCGCCAGCAGCTTGGAGCAGGGTAGTCCTTATGGCTACACCTTC,CASSLEQGSPYGYTF
.,TRBJ2-5,TRBV20-1,TRBD2,15,TGCAGTGCTAGAGGGGGTAGCGGGAGAGAAGAGACCCAGTACTTC,CSARGGSGREETQYF
.,TRBJ1-3,TRBV15,TRBD1,17,TGTGCCACCAGCAGATTCCCAACCGGGACAGAGGGAAACACCATATATTTT,CATSRFPTGTEGNTIYF
few,TRBJ1-2,TRBV15,.,17,TGTGCCACCAGCGCCCTCGACGGGCACGTCGTCAACTATGGCTACACCTTC,CATSALDGHVVNYGYTF
few,TRBJ2-7,TRBV7-9,TRBD2,16,TGTGCCAGCAGCGAAGAAGCGGGAGGGGCCCGCTACGAGCAGTACTTC,CASSEEAGGARYEQYF
few,TRBJ2-3,TRBV18,TRBD1,16,TGTGCCAGCTCACCCCGACAGGGGACTAGCACAGATACGCAGTATTTT,CASSPRQGTSTDTQYF
.,TRBJ2-3,TRBV7-3,TRBD1,16,TGTGCCAGCAGCCCCATTTCGGGACAGGGCACAGATACGCAGTATTTT,CASSPISGQGTDTQYF
.,TRBJ2-7,TRBV30,.,12,TGTGCCTGGGGACTCCGAGCTACTGAGCCGTACTTC,CAWGLRATEPYF
.,TRBJ2-5,TRBV3-1,TRBD2,16,TGTGCCAGCAGCCGGCCTACTAGCGGGAGAGGGGAGACCCAGTACTTC,CASSRPTSGRGETQYF
few,TRBJ2-7,TRBV19,TRBD2,15,TGTGCCAGTAGCCAGCTAGCGGGGATCTCCTACGAGCAGTACTTC,CASSQLAGISYEQYF
few,TRBJ2-7,TRBV20-1,TRBD1,14,TGCAGTGCTAGAGGCGGGACAGGACACTACGAGCAGTACTTC,CSARGGTGHYEQYF